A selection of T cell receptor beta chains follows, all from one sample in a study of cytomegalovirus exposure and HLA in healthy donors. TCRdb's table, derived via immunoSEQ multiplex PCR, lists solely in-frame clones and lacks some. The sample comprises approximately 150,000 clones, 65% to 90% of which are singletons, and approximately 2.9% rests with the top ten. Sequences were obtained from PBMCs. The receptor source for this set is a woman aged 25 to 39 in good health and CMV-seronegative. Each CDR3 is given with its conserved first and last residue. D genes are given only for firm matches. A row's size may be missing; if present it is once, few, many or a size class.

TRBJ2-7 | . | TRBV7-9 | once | CSSERLRGYEQYF | TGTTCCAGCGAGAGGCTAAGGGGCTACGAGCAGTACTTC
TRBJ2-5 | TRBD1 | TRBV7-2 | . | CASSDRGVEETQYF | TGTGCCAGCAGTGACAGGGGGGTAGAAGAGACCCAGTACTTC
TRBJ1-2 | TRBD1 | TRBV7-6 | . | CASSRGTDYGYTF | TGTGCCAGCAGCCGCGGGACAGACTATGGCTACACCTTC
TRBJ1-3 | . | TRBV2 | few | CASTGFSGNTIYF | TGTGCCAGCACAGGCTTCTCTGGAAACACCATATATTTT
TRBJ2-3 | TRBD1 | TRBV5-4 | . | CASSPRRQGITDTQYF | TGTGCCAGCAGCCCTAGACGACAGGGGATCACAGATACGCAGTATTTT
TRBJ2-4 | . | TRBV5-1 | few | CASSLTGSKNIQYF | TGCGCCAGCAGCTTAACAGGGTCCAAAAACATTCAGTACTTC
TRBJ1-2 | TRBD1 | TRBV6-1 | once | CASSEGTGGHYGYTF | TGTGCCAGCAGTGAGGGGACAGGGGGCCACTATGGCTACACCTTC
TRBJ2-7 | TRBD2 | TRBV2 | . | CASSGTSGRWYEQYF | TGTGCCAGCAGCGGGACTAGCGGGAGGTGGTACGAGCAGTACTTC
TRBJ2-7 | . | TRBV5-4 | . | CASSLGGVSLSYEQYF | TGTGCCAGCAGCTTGGGGGGGGTTTCTCTCTCCTACGAGCAGTACTTC
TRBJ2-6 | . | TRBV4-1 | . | CASSQGAISGANVLTF | TGCGCCAGCAGCCAGGGGGCAATATCTGGGGCCAACGTCCTGACTTTC
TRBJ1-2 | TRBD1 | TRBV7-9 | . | CASSDTPGSTETGFYGYTF | TGTGCCAGCAGCGATACGCCGGGAAGCACCGAGACAGGGTTCTATGGCTACACCTTC
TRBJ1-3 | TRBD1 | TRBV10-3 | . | CAISESKGALSGNTIYF | TGTGCCATCAGTGAGTCGAAGGGGGCGCTGTCTGGAAACACCATATATTTT
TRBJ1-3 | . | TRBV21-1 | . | CASTPTGDSGNTIYF | TGTGCCAGCACCCCGACAGGGGACTCTGGAAACACCATATATTTT
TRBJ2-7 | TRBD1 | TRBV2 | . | CASRDRAFNEQYF | TGTGCCAGCAGGGACAGGGCATTTAACGAGCAGTACTTC
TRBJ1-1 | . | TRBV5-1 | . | CASRAGANTEAFF | TGCGCCAGCAGGGCAGGGGCGAACACTGAAGCTTTCTTT
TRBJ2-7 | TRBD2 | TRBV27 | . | CASSPPSGRGYEQYF | TGTGCCAGCAGTCCCCCTAGCGGGAGGGGCTACGAGCAGTACTTC
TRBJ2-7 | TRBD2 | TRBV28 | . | CASSLQLAGDYEQYF | TGTGCCAGCAGTTTACAGCTAGCGGGAGACTACGAGCAGTACTTC
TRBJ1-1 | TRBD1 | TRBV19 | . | CASTLTGRSEAFF | TGTGCCAGTACCTTGACAGGGAGGAGTGAAGCTTTCTTT
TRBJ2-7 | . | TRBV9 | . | CASSVGRDASYEQYF | TGTGCCAGCAGCGTAGGGCGGGACGCTTCCTACGAGCAGTACTTC
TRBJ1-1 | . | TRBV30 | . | CAWWTQGRLTEAFF | TGTGCCTGGTGGACTCAGGGGCGGTTGACTGAAGCTTTCTTT
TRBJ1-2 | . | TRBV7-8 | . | CASSQTNYVAAGVNYGYTF | TGTGCCAGCAGCCAGACGAATTATGTGGCCGCAGGGGTTAACTATGGCTACACCTTC
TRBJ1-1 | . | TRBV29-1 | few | CSVDHLTDTEAFF | TGCAGCGTTGACCACCTCACGGACACTGAAGCTTTCTTT
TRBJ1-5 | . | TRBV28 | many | CASSLSGSSNQPQHF | TGTGCCAGCAGTTTATCGGGGTCTAGCAATCAGCCCCAGCATTTT
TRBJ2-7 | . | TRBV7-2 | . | CASNQVAGTYEQYF | TGTGCCAGCAACCAGGTGGCGGGTACCTACGAGCAGTACTTC
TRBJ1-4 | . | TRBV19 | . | CASSMSSGFNEKLFF | TGTGCCAGTAGTATGTCTTCAGGGTTTAATGAAAAACTGTTTTTT
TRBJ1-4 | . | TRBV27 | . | CASRSDSGEKLFF | TGTGCCAGCAGGTCGGACAGTGGTGAAAAACTGTTTTTT
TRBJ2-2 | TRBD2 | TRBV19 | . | CASSMFSGGTGELFF | TGTGCCAGTAGTATGTTTAGCGGGGGGACTGGGGAGCTGTTTTTT
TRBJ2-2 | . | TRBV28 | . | CASSTGPGELFF | TGTGCCAGCAGTACAGGGCCCGGGGAGCTGTTTTTT
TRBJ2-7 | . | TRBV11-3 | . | CASSLGLGGEQYF | TGTGCCAGCAGCTTAGGGCTAGGTGGCGAGCAGTACTTC
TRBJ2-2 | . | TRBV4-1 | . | CASSQGFRLAATGELFF | TGCGCCAGCAGCCAAGGATTTCGCCTAGCCGCCACCGGGGAGCTGTTTTTT
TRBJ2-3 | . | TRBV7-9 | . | CASSSPGSTDTQYF | TGTGCCAGCAGCTCCCCCGGGTCCACAGATACGCAGTATTTT
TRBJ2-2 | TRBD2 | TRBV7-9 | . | CASRPAGVGHGELFF | TGTGCCAGCAGGCCCGCGGGAGTTGGGCACGGGGAGCTGTTTTTT
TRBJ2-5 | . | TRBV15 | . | CATSRDSGVTEETQYF | TGTGCCACCAGCAGAGATTCAGGGGTAACAGAAGAGACCCAGTACTTC
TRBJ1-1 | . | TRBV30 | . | CAWSVGGANTEAFF | TGTGCCTGGAGTGTGGGAGGAGCGAACACTGAAGCTTTCTTT
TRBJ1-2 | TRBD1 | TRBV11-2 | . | CASSLAGGANYGYTF | TGTGCCAGCAGCTTAGCAGGGGGCGCAAACTATGGCTACACCTTC
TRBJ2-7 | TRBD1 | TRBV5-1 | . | CASKRYPRDRSSYEQYF | TGCGCCAGCAAACGGTACCCCCGGGACAGGAGCTCCTACGAGCAGTACTTC
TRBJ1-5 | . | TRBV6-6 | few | CASSYSIQGQPQHF | TGTGCCAGCAGTTACTCGATACAGGGTCAGCCCCAGCATTTT
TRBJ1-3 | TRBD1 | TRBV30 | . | CAWSRGQRHSGNTIYF | TGTGCCTGGAGCCGGGGACAGAGACACTCTGGAAACACCATATATTTT
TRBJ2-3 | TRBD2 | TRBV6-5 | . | CAGSSRLAGTTDTQYF | TGTGCCGGCAGTTCCCGACTAGCGGGGACCACAGATACGCAGTATTTT
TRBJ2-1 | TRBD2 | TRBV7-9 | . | CSSSGLAGISSYNEQFF | TGTTCCAGCAGCGGGCTAGCGGGGATCAGCTCCTACAATGAGCAGTTCTTC
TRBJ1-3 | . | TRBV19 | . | CASLTATSGNTIYF | TGTGCCAGTTTGACAGCAACCTCTGGAAACACCATATATTTT
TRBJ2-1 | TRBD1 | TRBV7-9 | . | CSSSPEGQVNYNEQFF | TGTTCCAGCAGCCCCGAGGGACAGGTCAACTACAATGAGCAGTTCTTC
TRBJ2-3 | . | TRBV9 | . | CASSIRDNPSADTQYF | TGTGCCAGCAGCATTAGGGACAACCCATCTGCAGATACGCAGTATTTT
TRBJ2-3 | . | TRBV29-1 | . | CSVPRGPGNTQYF | TGCAGCGTTCCGCGGGGGCCGGGAAATACGCAGTATTTT
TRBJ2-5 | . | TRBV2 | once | CASSPQTLEETQYF | TGTGCCAGCAGCCCACAGACCTTAGAAGAGACCCAGTACTTC
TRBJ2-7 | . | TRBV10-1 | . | CASSDGAGYGEQYF | TGCGCCAGCAGTGATGGGGCAGGGTACGGCGAGCAGTACTTC
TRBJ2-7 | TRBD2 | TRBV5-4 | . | CASGLGAGGEQYF | TGTGCCAGCGGCTTGGGGGCGGGGGGCGAGCAGTACTTC